This entry lists 18 T cell receptor beta chains sequenced from one sample in a study of blood T cell repertoires in COVID-19. Libraries were prepared by immunoSEQ multiplex PCR; TCRdb keeps only in-frame clonotypes and omits some of them. The sample contains over 150,000 clones, 88% of which appear only once. Sequencing was done on a sample of peripheral blood. These receptor sequences come from a man aged 50 to 60 who had recovered from COVID-19.

V and J are TRBV28 and TRBJ2-2, with a possible D match to TRBD2 (6 bases). Between the trimmed V and J ends, which lost 3 bases and 5 bases, there was a span of 10 bases. Germline CDR1 MDHEN, CDR2 SYDVKM. This CDR3 contains 14 residues. CDR3 loop: CASSLGGLTGELFF. The CDR3 DNA reads as TGTGCCAGCAGTTTGGGAGGACTGACCGGGGAGCTGTTTTTT.

V gene TRBV9 combines with J gene TRBJ2-5; TRBD1 aligns across 9 bases. In germline, CDR1 is SGDLS, CDR2 YYNGEE. V was clipped by 5 bases and J by 7 bases; unmatched bases: 6. The CDR3 is made up of 13 amino acids. CDR3 sequence (DNA): TGTGCCAGCAGTTCCACAGGGGGCGGGACCCAGTACTTC. It encodes CASSSTGGGTQYF.

The chain links TRBV7-9 to TRBJ1-2; the D gene is possibly TRBD1 (5 bases). Trimming took off 5 bases at V and 3 bases at J, with 13 bases between the two ends. The CDR3 consists of 14 residues. Germline V CDR1 and CDR2: SEHNR, FQNEAQ (reference sequence). The CDR3 reads CASSASGTDYGYTF. The CDR3 DNA is TGTGCCAGCAGCGCCTCCGGGACTGACTATGGCTACACCTTC.

V and J are TRBV2 and TRBJ2-2, with D perhaps matching TRBD1 (5 bases). V was cut by 11 bases and J by 4 bases, with 14 bases left in between. Germline CDR1 SNHLY, CDR2 FYNNEI. The CDR3 runs to 13 residues. This CDR3 is CAGRGQSTGELFF. In DNA form, the CDR3 reads TGTGCCGGACGTGGACAAAGCACCGGGGAGCTGTTTTTT.

This chain joins TRBV6-1 and TRBJ2-5; possible D gene TRBD1, 6 bases. This CDR3 is built from 15 residues. Germline assignment: CDR1 MNHNS and CDR2 SASEGT. Trimming removed 1 base from V and 1 base from J, with 10 bases in between. The CDR3 DNA is TGTGCCAGCAGTGAAGGATGGGGGCTCCAAGAGACCCAGTACTTC. Its protein product is CASSEGWGLQETQYF.

This clone was found once. The V call is TRBV7-2, the J call TRBJ2-7; 7 positions agree with TRBD2. The CDR3 length is 15 residues. From germline, CDR1 is SGHTA and CDR2 FQGNSA. V gave up 2 bases and J gave up 2 bases; unmatched junction bases: 6. The CDR3, as DNA: TGTGCCAGCAGCTTAAACGCACTAGCGACCTACGAGCAGTACTTC. As protein: CASSLNALATYEQYF. The variable domain in full, completed from reference TRBV7-2 and TRBJ2-7, reads GAGVSQSPSNKVTEKGKDVELRCDPISGHTALYWYRQSLGQGLEFLIYFQGNSAPDKSGLPSDRFSAERTGGSVSTLTIQRTQQEDSAVYLCASSLNALATYEQYFGPGTRLTVT.

The genes are TRBV7-2 and TRBJ2-7, with 16 positions matching TRBD2. Germline V gives CDR1 SGHTA, CDR2 FQGNSA. The CDR3 totals 18 residues. The V gene end was trimmed by 2 bases and the J gene end by 1 base; junction bases not matched to a gene: 5. Here the CDR3 reads CASSLYPGLAGGSYEQYF. CDR3 coding DNA: TGTGCCAGCAGCTTATATCCGGGACTAGCGGGGGGGTCCTACGAGCAGTACTTC.

The chain is built from TRBV28 and TRBJ2-3, with 7 bases matching TRBD1. The germline gives CDR1 MDHEN, CDR2 SYDVKM. The V segment lost 3 bases and the J segment 2 bases; nucleotides outside the gene matches: 8. CDR3 length: 16 residues. The CDR3 bases are TGTGCCAGCAGTTTTCCGACAGGGCACCACACAGATACGCAGTATTTT. Protein sequence: CASSFPTGHHTDTQYF.

This chain links TRBV29-1 with TRBJ2-1; D perhaps matches TRBD2 (5 bases). This CDR3 has 13 amino acids. Germline V CDR1 and CDR2: SQVTM, ANQGSEA. V was trimmed by 2 bases and J by 3 bases, leaving 8 bases between them. The CDR3: CSVETSVYNEQFF. DNA of the CDR3: TGCAGCGTTGAAACTAGTGTCTACAATGAGCAGTTCTTC.

Details on this clone: Other DNA sequences in the sample encode the same CDR3. The chain has TRBV7-3 and TRBJ2-5; D call uncertain. The V end was cut by 2 bases, the J end by 2 bases, with 9 bases between. Germline CDR1 reads SGHTA; CDR2 reads FQGTGA. The CDR3 is made up of 14 amino acids. CDR3 sequence reads: CASSLSGFQETQYF. The CDR3, as DNA: TGTGCCAGCAGCTTATCAGGATTTCAAGAGACCCAGTACTTC.

This chain connects TRBV9 to TRBJ1-2; TRBD1 matches 7 bases. Germline-derived CDR1 and CDR2 are SGDLS and YYNGEE. CDR3 length: 12 residues. V shed 7 bases and J 0 bases; nucleotides not matched to a gene: 0. The CDR3 loop reads CASDRANYGYTF. The CDR3 nucleotides are TGTGCCAGCGACAGGGCTAACTATGGCTACACCTTC.

The V gene is TRBV11-2, the J gene TRBJ1-1, with TRBD1 identical over 10 bases. The CDR3 sequence is 15 residues long. The ends lost 0 bases at V and 4 bases at J; junction bases unmatched: 2. CDR1 and CDR2 (germline): SGHAT, FQNNGV. The CDR3 region is CASSLETGGLTEAFF. The CDR3 DNA follows: TGTGCCAGCAGCTTAGAGACAGGGGGCCTCACTGAAGCTTTCTTT.

CDR3 loop: CASSAVKALSGANVLTF. CDR3 DNA: TGTGCCAGCAGCGCGGTGAAGGCTCTCTCTGGGGCCAACGTCCTGACTTTC. The chain is built from TRBV7-3 and TRBJ2-6; D is uncertain. The V gene's germline CDR1 is SGHTA and CDR2 FQGTGA. This CDR3 is 17 amino acids long. The V end was cut by 5 bases, the J end by 0 bases, with 14 bases between.

The J gene is TRBJ2-7, the V gene TRBV7-8; 7 positions agree with TRBD1. J lost 3 bases, V lost 5 bases, and 1 base had no gene match. Looked up from germline, CDR1 is SGHVS and CDR2 is FQNEAQ. CDR3 size: 12 residues. CDR3 nucleotide sequence: TGTGCCAGCAGCCACAGGGGCTACGAGCAGTACTTC. As protein: CASSHRGYEQYF.

This sequence joins TRBV6-5 and TRBJ2-7; 8 nucleotides match TRBD2. This CDR3 is built from 15 residues. V shed 9 bases, J shed 0 bases, and the junction held 10 bases outside the gene matches. Germline V gene data show CDR1 as MNHEY and CDR2 as SVGAGI. CDR3 sequence (DNA): TGTGCCAGTAGAGGGGGGCGGGAGGACTCCTACGAGCAGTACTTC. It is translated as CASRGGREDSYEQYF.

This chain connects TRBV9 to TRBJ1-2; 7 nucleotides agree with TRBD1. The CDR3 runs to 16 residues. J lost 5 bases, V lost 4 bases, and 14 bases had no gene match. The germline V gene encodes CDR1 SGDLS and CDR2 YYNGEE. The CDR3 region has the DNA TGTGCCAGCAGCTCCTACTTTTCGACAGGGCAGTATGGCTACACCTTC. Translated, it gives CASSSYFSTGQYGYTF.

The chain employs TRBV6-2 or TRBV6-3 and TRBJ1-1, with a tentative D call TRBD1 (6 bases). The V and J ends lost 5 bases and 4 bases respectively, with 11 bases between them. Germline CDR1 is MNHEY and CDR2 is SVGEGT. The length of the CDR3 is 13 residues. Here the CDR3 reads CASSRQGGTEAFF. CDR3 sequence (DNA): TGTGCCAGCAGTCGACAAGGGGGCACTGAAGCTTTCTTT.

This chain connects TRBV9 to TRBJ2-7, with 7 positions matching TRBD2. With 9 bases clipped from V and 3 bases from J, the junction kept 6 bases outside the gene matches. The germline V gene encodes CDR1 SGDLS and CDR2 YYNGEE. This CDR3 is built from 12 residues. The CDR3 DNA follows: TGTGCCACAGGGAGGGCCGACTACGAGCAGTACTTC. Translation gives CATGRADYEQYF.